These T cell receptor beta chains were read from a single sample in a study of blood T cell repertoires in COVID-19. TCRdb's table, derived via immunoSEQ multiplex PCR, lists solely in-frame clones and lacks some. The table has about 150,000 clones, about 80% seen once. The sample consisted of peripheral blood. The receptors come from a woman aged 55 to 70 with acute or convalescent COVID-19. The CDR3 runs from the conserved cysteine through the conserved F or W. A D gene is named only where the DNA matches it firmly. The size field is filled for only some rows; it gives once, few, many or a size class.

length	V	size	J	D	CDR3	DNA
15	TRBV27	.	TRBJ1-2	TRBD1	CASSLSGTGDYGYTF	TGTGCCAGCAGTTTGTCCGGGACAGGGGACTATGGCTACACCTTC
14	TRBV2	.	TRBJ2-5	.	CASSELSSEETQYF	TGTGCCAGCAGTGAACTCAGTTCTGAAGAGACCCAGTACTTC
12	TRBV6-5	.	TRBJ1-5	.	CASRSTDQPQHF	TGTGCCAGCAGGAGCACGGATCAGCCCCAGCATTTT
15	TRBV28	once	TRBJ1-2	TRBD1	CASSPLRDRVRGYTF	TGTGCCAGCAGCCCCCTTCGGGACAGGGTCCGTGGCTACACCTTC
15	TRBV4-1	.	TRBJ2-7	.	CASSQSVVISYEQYF	TGCGCCAGCAGCCAATCGGTCGTTATCTCCTACGAGCAGTACTTC
13	TRBV2	.	TRBJ1-2	.	CAIDPGAAYGYTF	TGTGCCATCGACCCGGGAGCGGCCTATGGCTACACCTTC
13	TRBV11-3	.	TRBJ1-1	.	CASSQTRNTEAFF	TGTGCCAGCAGCCAGACACGGAACACTGAAGCTTTCTTT
14	TRBV2	.	TRBJ1-1	.	CASRTESMNTEAFF	TGTGCCAGCAGGACAGAAAGCATGAACACTGAAGCTTTCTTT
17	TRBV4-1	few	TRBJ2-1	TRBD1	CASSQGTGGTAYNEQFF	TGCGCCAGCAGCCAAGGGACAGGGGGCACGGCTTACAATGAGCAGTTCTTC
13	TRBV29-1	.	TRBJ1-1	.	CSVDQGLNTEAFF	TGCAGCGTTGATCAGGGCTTAAACACTGAAGCTTTCTTT
16	TRBV7-9	.	TRBJ2-5	.	CASSFRRGRWEETQYF	TGTGCCAGCAGCTTCAGGAGGGGGCGATGGGAGGAGACCCAGTACTTC
15	TRBV30	.	TRBJ2-7	.	CAWTQSGDLGYEQYF	TGTGCCTGGACCCAATCGGGGGACCTAGGATACGAGCAGTACTTC
15	TRBV14	.	TRBJ1-6	.	CASSPRTAYNSPLHF	TGTGCCAGCAGCCCCAGGACAGCTTATAATTCACCCCTCCACTTT
14	TRBV6-1	.	TRBJ1-6	TRBD1	CASSEWDRVSPLHF	TGTGCCAGCAGTGAATGGGACAGGGTATCACCCCTCCACTTT
14	TRBV19	.	TRBJ2-3	.	CASSVGQGTDTQYF	TGTGCCAGTAGTGTAGGACAAGGCACAGATACGCAGTATTTT
14	TRBV27	.	TRBJ2-5	.	CASSPWPGGETQYF	TGTGCCAGCAGTCCCTGGCCGGGCGGGGAGACCCAGTACTTC
15	TRBV2	.	TRBJ2-7	.	CASSEPAVFSYEQYF	TGTGCCAGCAGTGAACCCGCAGTCTTCTCCTACGAGCAGTACTTC
15	TRBV9	.	TRBJ2-5	TRBD2	CASSVAGGNQETQYF	TGTGCCAGCAGCGTAGCGGGGGGAAATCAAGAGACCCAGTACTTC
14	TRBV30	few	TRBJ1-2	TRBD1	CAWKLYRGGYGYTF	TGTGCCTGGAAACTCTACAGGGGCGGCTATGGCTACACCTTC
15	TRBV6-5	.	TRBJ1-2	.	CASSYTDRGGRLYTF	TGTGCCAGCAGTTACACTGATCGGGGTGGCAGGTTGTACACCTTC
14	TRBV30	.	TRBJ1-5	TRBD1	CAWSKQGGVQPQHF	TGTGCCTGGAGTAAACAGGGGGGAGTTCAGCCCCAGCATTTT
15	TRBV9	.	TRBJ2-7	TRBD1	CASSFLGTGSYEQYF	TGTGCCAGCAGCTTCCTGGGGACAGGGTCCTACGAGCAGTACTTC
16	TRBV7-9	.	TRBJ1-4	TRBD1	CASSTPTGGSNEKLFF	TGTGCCAGCAGCACCCCTACAGGGGGCTCTAATGAAAAACTGTTTTTT